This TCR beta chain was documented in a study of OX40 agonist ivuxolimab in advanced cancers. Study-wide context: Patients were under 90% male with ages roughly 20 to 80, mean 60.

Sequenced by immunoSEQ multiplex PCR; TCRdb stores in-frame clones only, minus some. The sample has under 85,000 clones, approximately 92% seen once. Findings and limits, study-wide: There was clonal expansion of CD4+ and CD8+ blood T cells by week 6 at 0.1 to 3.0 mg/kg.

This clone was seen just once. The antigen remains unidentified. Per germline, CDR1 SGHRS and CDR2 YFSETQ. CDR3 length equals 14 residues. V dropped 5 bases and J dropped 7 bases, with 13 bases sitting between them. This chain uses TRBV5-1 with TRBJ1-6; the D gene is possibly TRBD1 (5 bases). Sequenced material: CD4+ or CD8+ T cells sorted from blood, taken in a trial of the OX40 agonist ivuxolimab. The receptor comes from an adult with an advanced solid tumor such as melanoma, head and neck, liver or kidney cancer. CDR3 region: CASSYGTENSPLHF. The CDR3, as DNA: TGCGCCAGCAGTTATGGGACGGAGAATTCACCCCTCCACTTT.